These 24 T cell receptor beta chains were all obtained from the same sample, sequenced in a study of shared clonotypes between healthy human individuals. TCRdb's table, derived via immunoSEQ multiplex PCR, lists solely in-frame clones and lacks some. The data hold 2 million to 2.5 million clones, with 85% to 95% observed a single time. Specimen: naive CD4+ T cells sorted from blood. Subset described: CD45RA+ positively selected. These receptors were taken from a man between 18 and 35 years old in good health.

J is TRBJ1-6 and V is TRBV15, with a tentative D call TRBD1 (5 bases). The CDR3 is 16 residues long. Germline-derived CDR1 and CDR2 are LNHNV and YYDKDF (reference sequence). V was trimmed by 0 bases and J by 6 bases, leaving 12 bases between them. CDR3 nucleotides: TGTGCCACCAGCAGAGATTTAGGGACCATTAATTCACCCCTCCACTTT. The encoded protein is CATSRDLGTINSPLHF.

The J gene is TRBJ1-4, the V gene TRBV30; D call uncertain. The CDR3 consists of 13 residues. Germline V CDR1 and CDR2: GTSNPN, SVGIG (reference sequence). V was shortened by 3 bases and J by 5 bases, with 10 bases between the two germline ends. For the CDR3, the DNA is TGTGCCTGGAGCGCCCCCCCGAATGAAAAACTGTTTTTT. Its protein is CAWSAPPNEKLFF.

Worth noting for this clone: Other nucleotide sequences from this sample produce the same CDR3. The chain uses TRBV18 and TRBJ2-7; a possible D gene is TRBD1 (6 bases). This CDR3 is built from 13 residues. Germline loops: CDR1 KGHSH, CDR2 LQKENI. Deletions cut 5 bases from V and 2 bases from J, with 10 bases between. The DNA of the CDR3 is TGTGCCAGCTCAACAGGGACAACCTACGAGCAGTACTTC. Its translation: CASSTGTTYEQYF.

The rearrangement uses TRBV6-1 and TRBJ1-1; perhaps TRBD1 as D (6 bases). Germline CDR1 MNHNS, CDR2 SASEGT. V was cut by 5 bases and J by 4 bases, with 11 bases left in between. The CDR3 length is 13 residues. The CDR3 spells CASSHEGVTEAFF. In DNA, the CDR3 is TGTGCCAGCAGTCACGAGGGGGTCACTGAAGCTTTCTTT.

In DNA form, the CDR3 reads TGTGCCAGCAGGCTAACAGGGGGGTATGGCTACACCTTC. It specifies CASRLTGGYGYTF. The chain recombines TRBV27 with TRBJ1-2; 8 bases agree with TRBD1. Germline assignment: CDR1 MNHEY and CDR2 SMNVEV (reference sequence). After removal of 6 bases from V and 5 bases from J, the junction contained 5 bases not matched to a gene. This CDR3 has 13 amino acids.

In DNA form, the CDR3 reads TGTGCCAGAAGCTTGAGGGGAAGGACAGGGGTCTACGAGCAGTACTTC. Translated: CARSLRGRTGVYEQYF. V usage is TRBV5-3 and J usage is TRBJ2-7, with TRBD1 matching 9 bases. TRBV5-3 is flagged as an ORF with uncertain function. Germline trimming cut 1 base from V and 3 bases from J; bases unmatched to any gene: 8. The CDR3 length is 16 residues.

The CDR3 region has the DNA TGTGCCAGCACCCTGGGGCCAAAACTGTTTTTT. This sequence encodes CASTLGPKLFF. The chain combines TRBV28 with TRBJ1-4; possibly TRBD1 for D (5 bases). Per germline, CDR1 MDHEN and CDR2 SYDVKM. Trimming removed 7 bases at V and 10 bases at J, with 10 bases between. The CDR3 is made up of 11 amino acids. Looking up the rest from reference TRBV28 and TRBJ1-4 gives the full variable domain: DVKVTQSSRYLVKRTGEKVFLECVQDMDHENMFWYRQDPGLGLRLIYFSYDVKMKEKGDIPEGYSVSREKKERFSLILESASTNQTSMYLCASTLGPKLFFGSGTQLSVL.

This clone was found once. The V and J genes are TRBV5-6 and TRBJ1-6; tentative D call: TRBD1 (5 bases). This CDR3 region has 14 residues. V was shortened by 3 bases and J by 5 bases, with 9 bases between the two germline ends. Germline V gene data show CDR1 as SGHDT and CDR2 as YYEEEE. DNA of the CDR3: TGTGCCAGCAGCTCGACGGGGCATAATTCACCCCTCCACTTT. Translation: CASSSTGHNSPLHF.

The chain employs TRBV9 and TRBJ1-4, with a tentative D call TRBD1 (5 bases). Germline V gene lookup returns CDR1 SGDLS and CDR2 YYNGEE. This CDR3 region has 15 residues. With 4 bases removed from V and 3 bases from J, the gap between germline ends came to 13 bases. CDR3 in amino acids: CASSNPGSANEKLFF. The CDR3 DNA reads as TGTGCCAGCAGCAACCCAGGGTCAGCTAATGAAAAACTGTTTTTT. Supplemented by reference TRBV9 and TRBJ1-4, the full variable domain reads DSGVTQTPKHLITATGQRVTLRCSPRSGDLSVYWYQQSLDQGLQFLIQYYNGEERAKGNILERFSAQQFPDLHSELNLSSLELGDSALYFCASSNPGSANEKLFFGSGTQLSVL.

The chain links TRBV6-6 to TRBJ1-2; a possible D gene is TRBD1 (6 bases). The germline V and J ends were trimmed by 6 bases and 4 bases, with 9 bases remaining between them. The germline gives CDR1 MNHNY, CDR2 SVGAGI (reference sequence). There are 12 residues in the CDR3. The CDR3 DNA follows: TGTGCCAGCAGAGGGGGGGGCTATGGCTACACCTTC. This codes for CASRGGGYGYTF.

This clone was seen once. The chain recombines TRBV10-3 with TRBJ1-2; D gene uncertain. V lost 6 bases and J lost 4, with 15 bases in between. CDR1 is ENHRY and CDR2 is SYGVKD in the germline V gene. CDR3 size: 14 residues. The CDR3 protein is CAIRDSVIPYGYTF. CDR3 DNA: TGTGCCATCAGGGACTCGGTGATCCCCTATGGCTACACCTTC.

The rearrangement uses TRBV7-8 and TRBJ2-7; TRBD1 agrees at 9 bases. Germline V gives CDR1 SGHVS, CDR2 FQNEAQ. Trimming cost V 3 bases and J 1 base; bases outside gene matches: 4. The CDR3 totals 15 residues. The CDR3 sequence: CASSLGTGLSYEQYF. The CDR3 DNA reads as TGTGCCAGCAGCTTGGGGACAGGGCTGTCCTACGAGCAGTACTTC.

The genes are TRBV30 and TRBJ1-1; TRBD1 matches at 7 bases. CDR3 length: 13 residues. V gave up 3 bases and J gave up 7 bases; unmatched junction bases: 8. The germline gives CDR1 GTSNPN, CDR2 SVGIG (reference sequence). CDR3 sequence (DNA): TGTGCCTGGAGGGGACAGCCTTTGAATGAAGCTTTCTTT. As protein: CAWRGQPLNEAFF.

V gene TRBV10-3 combines with J gene TRBJ2-7, with 9 bases fitting TRBD1. This CDR3 is built from 13 residues. The junction had 7 bases not matched to a gene; V was cut back by 7 bases and J by 6 bases. Germline values: CDR1 ENHRY, CDR2 SYGVKD. CDR3: CAINGDRAAEQYF. The CDR3 DNA is TGTGCCATCAATGGGGACAGGGCGGCCGAGCAGTACTTC.

The CDR3 sequence is CASSPSRGRPGNTIYF. CDR3 bases: TGTGCCAGCAGCCCCTCGAGAGGGCGTCCTGGAAACACCATATATTTT. V usage is TRBV21-1 and J usage is TRBJ1-3. TRBV21-1 is reported as a pseudogene. The length of the CDR3 is 16 residues.

The chain carries TRBV18 and TRBJ2-1, with a tentative D call TRBD1 (5 bases). This CDR3 contains 14 residues. V was clipped by 5 bases and J by 5 bases, with 13 bases between them. In germline, CDR1 is KGHSH, CDR2 LQKENI. CDR3 in amino acids: CASSSDIRNNEQFF. The DNA for the CDR3 is TGTGCCAGCTCATCGGACATTCGGAACAATGAGCAGTTCTTC.

CDR3 sequence: CASSLVTGGTDTQYF. CDR3 bases: TGTGCCAGCAGCTTGGTCACAGGGGGGACAGATACGCAGTATTTT. The J gene is TRBJ2-3, the V gene TRBV5-4; TRBD1 aligns across 8 bases. Unmatched junction bases numbered 3, after V lost 0 bases and J lost 3 bases. The CDR3 loop spans 15 amino acids. Germline V lookup: CDR1 SGHNT, CDR2 YYREEE (reference sequence). Based on the CDR3 plus reference TRBV5-4 and TRBJ2-3, the full variable domain is ETGVTQSPTHLIKTRGQQVTLRCSSQSGHNTVSWYQQALGQGPQFIFQYYREEENGRGNFPPRFSGLQFPNYSSELNVNALELDDSALYLCASSLVTGGTDTQYFGPGTRLTVL.

The chain recombines TRBV28 with TRBJ1-5; the D is unclear. The V and J ends lost 2 bases and 2 bases respectively, with 10 bases between them. Germline CDR1 MDHEN, CDR2 SYDVKM. This CDR3 comprises 15 residues. DNA of the CDR3: TGTGCCAGCAGTTTACAGGCCGTTCGCAATCAGCCCCAGCATTTT. Its protein product is CASSLQAVRNQPQHF.

The chain uses TRBV28 and TRBJ1-2, with 7 bases matching TRBD1. The V and J ends lost 11 bases and 8 bases, in that order; junction bases with no gene match: 17. Germline assignment: CDR1 MDHEN and CDR2 SYDVKM. This CDR3 has 14 residues. CDR3 bases: TGTGCCGCTTCTCCGGGACAGAGGCCCGACGGCTACACCTTC. Encoded protein: CAASPGQRPDGYTF.

V and J are TRBV10-1 and TRBJ2-3, with TRBD1 matching over 11 bases. Germline assignment: CDR1 WNHNN and CDR2 SYGVQD (reference sequence). With V trimmed by 6 bases and J by 1 base, 9 bases remained unmatched. The CDR3 has 17 amino acids. CDR3 bases: TGCGCCAGCAGCCCTTCGAGGACAGGGGGCGGCACAGATACGCAGTATTTT. This codes for CASSPSRTGGGTDTQYF.

V gene TRBV27 combines with J gene TRBJ2-7; 8 bases map to TRBD1. J lost 4 bases, V lost 8 bases, and 13 bases had no gene match. Germline CDR1 reads MNHEY; CDR2 reads SMNVEV (reference sequence). CDR3 length equals 15 residues. The CDR3 nucleotides are TGTGCCAGCCGAGTACGGACAGGGTTATCGTACGAGCAGTACTTC. This gives the protein CASRVRTGLSYEQYF.

The chain is built from TRBV5-6 and TRBJ1-2; TRBD1 agrees at 8 bases. In germline, CDR1 is SGHDT, CDR2 YYEEEE. This CDR3 has 15 residues. J was trimmed by 4 bases and V by 4 bases; bases with no gene match: 9. The DNA for the CDR3 is TGTGCCAGCAGCCCTCCGGGACAGGAGATCTATGGCTACACCTTC. Its protein is CASSPPGQEIYGYTF.

This chain uses TRBV10-3 with TRBJ2-3; D is possibly TRBD1 or TRBD2 (5 bases each). V was trimmed by 4 bases and J by 4 bases, leaving 18 bases between them. The CDR3 length is 16 residues. Germline V lookup: CDR1 ENHRY, CDR2 SYGVKD. CDR3 bases: TGTGCCATCAGTGCCCAGAGGGGCCGGGATGCAGATACGCAGTATTTT. Its protein is CAISAQRGRDADTQYF.

In its sample, this clone was seen once. The J gene is TRBJ2-5, the V gene TRBV5-1; perhaps TRBD2 as D (6 bases). The CDR3 is made up of 14 amino acids. Germline V gene lookup returns CDR1 SGHRS and CDR2 YFSETQ. V was pared by 6 bases and J by 4 bases, with 16 bases between. The CDR3 spells CASNFPEGVETQYF. CDR3 nucleotides: TGCGCCAGCAACTTTCCGGAGGGAGTAGAGACCCAGTACTTC.